This T cell receptor beta chain is drawn from a study of T cells in Graves' hyperthyroidism and ophthalmopathy. Trimming took off 4 bases at V and 0 bases at J, with 11 bases between the two ends. In germline, CDR1 is SQVTM, CDR2 ANQGSEA. The CDR3 totals 14 residues. On this clonotype itself: Its antigen remains unidentified.

Amplification yielded TCR beta CDR3 regions, with RNA transcripts as the source. A set of HTBI primers served as the primers for a first-round RT-PCR of the TCR CDR3. TCRdb reprocessed the multiplex PCR reads with MiXCR, giving one entry per CDR3 protein. The repertoire holds 360,000 or so distinct CDR3 sequences, with roughly 15% as singletons. Among ophthalmopathy patients, the Clinical Activity Score reached at least 3, the NOSPECS grade reached at least 4, and duration remained under 3 months. Researchers barred patients who had uncontrolled infection, other autoimmune disease, pregnancy or lactation. PBMCs were derived from roughly 10 ml fresh peripheral blood. Findings and limits, study-wide: Blood samples included most of the expanded thyroid clonotypes exceeding 0.001.

The rearrangement links TRBV29-1 to TRBJ2-3; tentative D call: TRBD1 (6 bases). The origin of this receptor is a woman in her sixties or seventies with Graves' ophthalmopathy. Material for sequencing was blood. CDR3 sequence (DNA): TGCAGCGTTGCAGGGGTGACTAGCACAGATACGCAGTATTTT. Residues: CSVAGVTSTDTQYF.